A selection of T cell receptor beta chains follows, all from one sample in a study of neurological immune-mediated disorders. TCRdb called the 5' RACE reads again in MiXCR, with one record for every CDR3 protein. The sample has about 74,000 distinct CDR3 sequences, 4% to 6% seen once. The source material was PBMCs. The source of these receptors is a man aged 18 to 30 with multiple sclerosis. The CDR3 runs from the conserved cysteine through the conserved F or W. A D gene is named only where the DNA matches it firmly. A row's size may be missing; if present it is once, few, many or a size class.

>TRBV5-6|.|TRBJ2-1|many
CASSLAVRPGIRVDEQFF
TGTGCCAGCAGCTTGGCGGTTCGGCCCGGGATCCGGGTCGATGAGCAGTTCTTC
>TRBV20-1|.|TRBJ1-1|.
CSAPYRATEAFF
TGCAGTGCCCCTTACAGGGCCACTGAAGCTTTCTTT
>TRBV20-1|.|TRBJ2-1|many
CSAGRVGNEQFF
TGCAGTGCTGGCAGGGTTGGCAATGAGCAGTTCTTC
>TRBV12-3/TRBV12-4|TRBD2|TRBJ2-7|many
CASSFRLAGSYEQYF
TGTGCCAGCAGTTTTCGGCTAGCGGGGTCCTACGAGCAGTACTTC
>TRBV12-3/TRBV12-4|TRBD1|TRBJ1-4|many
CASSETGTYEKLFF
TGTGCCAGCAGCGAGACAGGGACGTATGAAAAACTGTTTTTT
>TRBV10-3|.|TRBJ2-3|few
CAIASGQEGTDTQYF
TGTGCCATCGCGTCAGGGCAGGAGGGAACAGATACGCAGTATTTT
>TRBV6-1|.|TRBJ1-1|many
CASSPNPGRSNTEAFF
TGTGCCAGCAGTCCGAACCCGGGACGGTCAAATACTGAAGCTTTCTTT
>TRBV5-1|.|TRBJ2-7|many
CASSFAGSSYEQYF
TGCGCCAGCAGCTTCGCAGGGAGCTCCTACGAGCAGTACTTC
>TRBV5-1|.|TRBJ1-1|many
CASRGGALNTEAFF
TGCGCCAGCAGGGGGGGGGCGCTGAACACTGAAGCTTTCTTT
>TRBV12-3/TRBV12-4|.|TRBJ2-3|many
CASSPWTSTDTQYF
TGTGCCAGCAGTCCCTGGACTAGCACAGATACGCAGTATTTT
>TRBV7-9|TRBD2|TRBJ2-3|many
CASSLIRLAGGPNPTDTQYF
TGTGCCAGCAGCTTAATAAGACTAGCGGGAGGGCCCAATCCAACAGATACGCAGTATTTT
>TRBV7-9|.|TRBJ1-2|many
CASSFRESSDSNYGYTF
TGTGCCAGCAGCTTCAGAGAGAGCTCGGACAGCAACTATGGCTACACCTTC